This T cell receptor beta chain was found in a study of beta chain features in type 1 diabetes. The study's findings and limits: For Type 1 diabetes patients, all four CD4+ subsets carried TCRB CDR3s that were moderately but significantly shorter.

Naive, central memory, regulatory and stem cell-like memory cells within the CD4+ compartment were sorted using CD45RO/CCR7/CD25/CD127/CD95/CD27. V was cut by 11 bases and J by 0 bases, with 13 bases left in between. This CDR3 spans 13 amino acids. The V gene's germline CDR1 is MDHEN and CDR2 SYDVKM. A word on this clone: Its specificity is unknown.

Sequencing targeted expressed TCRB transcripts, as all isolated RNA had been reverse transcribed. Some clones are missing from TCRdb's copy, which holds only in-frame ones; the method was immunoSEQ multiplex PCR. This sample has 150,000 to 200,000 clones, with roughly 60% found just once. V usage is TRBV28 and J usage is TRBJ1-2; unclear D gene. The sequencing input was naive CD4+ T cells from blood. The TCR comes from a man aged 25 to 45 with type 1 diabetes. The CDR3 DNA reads TGTGCCTCTCTCCGATCAGCTAACTATGGCTACACCTTC. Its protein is CASLRSANYGYTF.